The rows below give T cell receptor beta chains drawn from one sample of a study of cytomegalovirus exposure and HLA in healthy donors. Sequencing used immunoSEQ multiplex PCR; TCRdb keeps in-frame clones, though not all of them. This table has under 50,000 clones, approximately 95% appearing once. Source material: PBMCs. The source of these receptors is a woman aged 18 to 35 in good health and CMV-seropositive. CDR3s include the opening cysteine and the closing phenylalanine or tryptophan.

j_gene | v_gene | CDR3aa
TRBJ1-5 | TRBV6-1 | CASKQSLNQPQHF
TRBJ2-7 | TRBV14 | CASSQESGLPLEQYF
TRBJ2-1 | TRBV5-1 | CASSSRGLTSGTYNEQFF
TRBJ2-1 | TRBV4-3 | CASSQDRTSGRVYAYNEQFF
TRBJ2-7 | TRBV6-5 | CASSLRDSYEQYF
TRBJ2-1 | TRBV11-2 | CASSLLLTSGAYNEQFF
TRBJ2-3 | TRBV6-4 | CASSDSSSTDTQYF
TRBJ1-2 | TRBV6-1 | CASIITGSQPNGYTF
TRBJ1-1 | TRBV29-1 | CSVEVPQGFSTEAFF
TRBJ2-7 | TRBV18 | CASSPRPSGYEQYF
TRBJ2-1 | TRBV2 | CASSEGLGDRAQNEQFF
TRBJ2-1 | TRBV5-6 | CASRYPGGSYNEQFF
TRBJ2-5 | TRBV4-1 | CASSQSQERDPETQYF